The 10 T cell receptor beta chains below all came from one sample that was sequenced in a study of patients and donors after allogeneic stem cell transplantation (dated by TCRdb to the early 2020s). The library was made by RT-PCR. Sequencing instrument: NextSeq 550. The public reads were reprocessed in TCRdb via fastp at Q25 and MiXCR, keeping in-frame beta chains. Each CDR3 protein appears once, grouped with its most common genes and DNA. For this sample the table gives 150,000 or so distinct CDR3 sequences, of which approximately 24% were detected only once. In total, the top ten clones hold roughly 26% of the sample. Sequencing was done on a sample of blood, either unsorted or a sorted T cell fraction (not recorded which). Receptor source: a human donor who was either an allogeneic HSCT recipient or a stem cell or donor lymphocyte infusion donor (not recorded which). It is not recorded whose cells these are; they may come from a transplant donor.

A few counts support this clonotype. The chain couples TRBV7-2 to TRBJ1-2, with 9 nucleotides matching TRBD1. Germline CDR1 SGHTA, CDR2 FQGNSA. V gave up 4 bases and J gave up 4 bases; unmatched junction bases: 7. The CDR3 is made up of 15 amino acids. CDR3: CASSSDGTGIYGYTF. The CDR3 nucleotides are TGTGCCAGCAGCTCGGACGGGACAGGGATCTATGGCTACACCTTC.

This clonotype was seen ten or more times. This rearrangement joins TRBV7-9 to TRBJ1-5; D call uncertain. Trimming removed 1 base from V and 0 bases from J, with 4 bases in between. From germline, CDR1 is SEHNR and CDR2 FQNEAQ (reference sequence). This CDR3 has 14 amino acids. CDR3 DNA sequence: TGTGCCAGCAGCTTAGTTGATAGCAATCAGCCCCAGCATTTT. This codes for CASSLVDSNQPQHF.

This clonotype came up a few times. V and J are TRBV5-1 and TRBJ2-1; the match to TRBD1 covers 8 bases. The CDR3 runs 16 residues. In germline, CDR1 is SGHRS, CDR2 YFSETQ. With V trimmed by 2 bases and J by 7 bases, 11 bases remained unmatched. CDR3 sequence reads: CASSFLPRGLFNEQFF. Here the CDR3 DNA reads TGCGCCAGCAGCTTTCTTCCCAGGGGGCTCTTTAATGAGCAGTTCTTC.

The rearrangement joins TRBV12-3 or TRBV12-4 to TRBJ2-5, with D uncertain. V dropped 6 bases and J dropped 4 bases, with 9 bases sitting between them. The CDR3 totals 12 residues. The DNA for the CDR3 is TGTGCCAGCAGCTTTTGGTTAGAGACCCAGTACTTC. It translates to CASSFWLETQYF.

The rearrangement links TRBV28 to TRBJ2-1; 8 bases line up with TRBD1. This CDR3 region has 17 residues. V lost 5 bases, J lost 1 base, and 10 bases stayed unmatched. The germline V gene has CDR1 MDHEN and CDR2 SYDVKM. DNA for the CDR3: TGTGCCAGCAGTCCACCCCAGGGGGCCGGATCCTACAATGAGCAGTTCTTC. This translates into CASSPPQGAGSYNEQFF.

This chain links TRBV6-1 with TRBJ2-1; a possible D gene is TRBD2 (5 bases). The CDR3 has 11 residues. Trimming removed 6 bases at V and 9 bases at J, with 9 bases between. Germline V CDR1 and CDR2: MNHNS, SASEGT. In DNA, the CDR3 is TGTGCCAGCAGGCGGGCTGGTGAGCAGTTCTTC. As protein: CASRRAGEQFF.

The rearrangement joins TRBV4-2 to TRBJ2-1; D may be TRBD1 (6 bases). V lost 2 bases to trimming and J lost 7 bases, with 9 bases between them. The CDR3 is 13 residues long. The germline gives CDR1 LGHNA, CDR2 YNFKEQ. The DNA of the CDR3 is TGTGCCAGCAGCCAATCTGGGACAAATGAGCAGTTCTTC. This encodes CASSQSGTNEQFF.

The chain has TRBV29-1 and TRBJ1-1; TRBD1 matches 7 bases. The CDR3 is 14 amino acids. CDR1 is SQVTM, CDR2 ANQGSEA, per germline. Trimming at V came to 6 bases and at J to 2 bases, leaving 9 bases not matched to a gene. The CDR3: CSVLRQGANTEAFF. The CDR3 nucleotides are TGCAGCGTCCTCAGACAGGGAGCCAACACTGAAGCTTTCTTT.

This clonotype was detected ten times or more. The chain is built from TRBV2 and TRBJ1-5; D uncertain. Germline assignment: CDR1 SNHLY and CDR2 FYNNEI. The germline V and J ends were trimmed by 5 bases and 0 bases, with 8 bases remaining between them. The CDR3 totals 14 residues. The CDR3, as DNA: TGTGCCAGCAGTAACACAGATAGCAATCAGCCCCAGCATTTT. Its protein product is CASSNTDSNQPQHF. Looking up the rest from reference TRBV2 and TRBJ1-5 gives the full variable domain: EPEVTQTPSHQVTQMGQEVILRCVPISNHLYFYWYRQILGQKVEFLVSFYNNEISEKSEIFDDQFSVERPDGSNFTLKIRSTKLEDSAMYFCASSNTDSNQPQHFGDGTRLSIL.

The CDR3 DNA reads TGTGCCAGCAGTGCCCTGGGTCGGGACAGGGGAAATGAGCAGTTCTTC. It translates to CASSALGRDRGNEQFF. V and J are TRBV6-1 and TRBJ2-1; 10 bases align to TRBD1. The CDR3 covers 16 residues. Trimming removed 4 bases from V and 7 bases from J; junction bases left unmatched: 10. Germline V gives CDR1 MNHNS, CDR2 SASEGT.